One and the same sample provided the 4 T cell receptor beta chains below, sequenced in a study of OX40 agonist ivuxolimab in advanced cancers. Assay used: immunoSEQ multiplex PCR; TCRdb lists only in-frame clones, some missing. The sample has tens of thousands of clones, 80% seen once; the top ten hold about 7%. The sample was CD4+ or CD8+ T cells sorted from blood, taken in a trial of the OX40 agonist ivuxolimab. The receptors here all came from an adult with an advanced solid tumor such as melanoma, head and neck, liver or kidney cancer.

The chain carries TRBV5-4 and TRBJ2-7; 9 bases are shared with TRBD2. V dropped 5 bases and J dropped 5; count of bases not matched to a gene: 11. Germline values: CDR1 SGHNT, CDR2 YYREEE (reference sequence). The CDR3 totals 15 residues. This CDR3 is CASSSGLAGRHEQYF. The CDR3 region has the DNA TGTGCCAGCAGTTCGGGACTAGCAGGGAGGCACGAGCAGTACTTC.

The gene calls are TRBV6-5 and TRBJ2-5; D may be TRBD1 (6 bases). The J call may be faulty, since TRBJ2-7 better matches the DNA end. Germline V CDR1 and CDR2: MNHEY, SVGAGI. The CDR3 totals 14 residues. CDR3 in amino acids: CASRTSGVPYEQYF. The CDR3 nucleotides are TGTGCCAGCAGAACCTCAGGGGTACCCTACGAGCAGTACTTC.

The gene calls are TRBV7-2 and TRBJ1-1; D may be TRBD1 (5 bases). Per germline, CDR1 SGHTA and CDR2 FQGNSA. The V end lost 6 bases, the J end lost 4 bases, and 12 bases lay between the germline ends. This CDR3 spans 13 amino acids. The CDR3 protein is CASRIRGATEAFF. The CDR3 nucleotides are TGTGCCAGCAGGATTCGCGGGGCCACTGAAGCTTTCTTT.

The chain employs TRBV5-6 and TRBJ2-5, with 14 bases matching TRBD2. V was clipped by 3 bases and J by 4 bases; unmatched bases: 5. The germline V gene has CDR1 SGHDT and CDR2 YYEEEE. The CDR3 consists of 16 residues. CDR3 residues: CASSSVGLAGGETQYF. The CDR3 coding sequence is TGTGCCAGCAGCTCGGTCGGACTAGCGGGAGGAGAGACCCAGTACTTC.